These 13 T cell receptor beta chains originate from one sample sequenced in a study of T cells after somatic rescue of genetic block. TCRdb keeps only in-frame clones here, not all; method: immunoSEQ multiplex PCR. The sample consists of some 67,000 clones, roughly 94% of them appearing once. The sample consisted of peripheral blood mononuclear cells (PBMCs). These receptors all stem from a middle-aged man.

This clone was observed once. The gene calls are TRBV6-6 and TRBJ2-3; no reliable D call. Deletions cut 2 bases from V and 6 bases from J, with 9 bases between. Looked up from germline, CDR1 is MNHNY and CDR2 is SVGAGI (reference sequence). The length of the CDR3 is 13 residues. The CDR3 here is CASSYGIGDTQYF. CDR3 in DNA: TGTGCCAGCAGTTACGGCATAGGGGATACGCAGTATTTT.

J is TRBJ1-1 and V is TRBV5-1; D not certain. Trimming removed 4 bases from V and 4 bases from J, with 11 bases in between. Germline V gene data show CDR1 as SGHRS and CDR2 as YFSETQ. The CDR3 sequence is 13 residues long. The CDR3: CASSPGLGTEAFF. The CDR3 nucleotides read TGCGCCAGCAGCCCCGGGTTGGGCACTGAAGCTTTCTTT.

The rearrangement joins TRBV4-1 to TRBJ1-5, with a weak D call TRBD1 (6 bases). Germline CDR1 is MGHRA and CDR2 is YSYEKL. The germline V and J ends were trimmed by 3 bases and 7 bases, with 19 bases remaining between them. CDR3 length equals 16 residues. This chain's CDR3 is CASSQATHRDRQPQHF. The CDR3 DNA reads TGCGCCAGCAGCCAGGCCACCCACAGGGACCGACAGCCCCAGCATTTT.

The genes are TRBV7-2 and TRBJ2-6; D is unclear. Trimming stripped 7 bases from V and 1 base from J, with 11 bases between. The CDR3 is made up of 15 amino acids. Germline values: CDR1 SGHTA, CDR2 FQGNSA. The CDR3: CASTSGWSGANVLTF. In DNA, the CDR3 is TGTGCCAGCACCTCGGGCTGGTCTGGGGCCAACGTCCTGACTTTC.

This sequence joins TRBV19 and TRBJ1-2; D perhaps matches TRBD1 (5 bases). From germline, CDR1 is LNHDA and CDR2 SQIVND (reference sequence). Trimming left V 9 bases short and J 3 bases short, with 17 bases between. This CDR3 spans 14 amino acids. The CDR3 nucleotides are TGTGCCAGCAATGACAGATGGAGAGACTATGGCTACACCTTC. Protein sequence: CASNDRWRDYGYTF.

CDR3 bases: TGTGCCAGCAGCCCGACAGGTCTCGGGGAGACCCAGTACTTC. Translation: CASSPTGLGETQYF. The V call is TRBV7-3, the J call TRBJ2-5, with a weak D call TRBD1 (6 bases). Germline loops: CDR1 SGHTA, CDR2 FQGTGA. Trimming removed 5 bases from V and 5 bases from J, with 15 bases in between. CDR3 length: 14 residues.

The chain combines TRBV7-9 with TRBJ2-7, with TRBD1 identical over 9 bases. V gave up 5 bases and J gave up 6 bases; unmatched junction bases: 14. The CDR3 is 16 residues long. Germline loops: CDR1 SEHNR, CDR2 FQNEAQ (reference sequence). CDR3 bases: TGTGCCAGCAGCCCCGGGACCGGGACAGGGCCCCCCGAGCAGTACTTC. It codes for CASSPGTGTGPPEQYF.

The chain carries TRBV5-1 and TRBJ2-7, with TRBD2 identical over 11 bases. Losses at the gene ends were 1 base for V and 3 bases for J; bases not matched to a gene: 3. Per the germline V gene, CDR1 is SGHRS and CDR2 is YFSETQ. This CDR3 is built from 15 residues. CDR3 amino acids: CASSLSTSGGYEQYF. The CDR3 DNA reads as TGCGCCAGCAGCTTGTCCACTAGCGGGGGCTACGAGCAGTACTTC.

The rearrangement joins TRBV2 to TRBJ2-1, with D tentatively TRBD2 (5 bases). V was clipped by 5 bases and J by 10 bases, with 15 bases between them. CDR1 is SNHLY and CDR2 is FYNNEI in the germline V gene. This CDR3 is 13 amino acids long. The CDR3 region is CASSSGLGIEQFF. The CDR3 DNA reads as TGTGCCAGCAGTAGCGGCCTAGGTATCGAGCAGTTCTTC.

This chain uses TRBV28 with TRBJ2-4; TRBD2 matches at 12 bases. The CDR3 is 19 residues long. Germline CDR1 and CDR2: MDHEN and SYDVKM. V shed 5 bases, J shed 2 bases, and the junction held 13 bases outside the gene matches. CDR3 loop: CASSPSGLAGMSPKNIQYF. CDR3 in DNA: TGTGCCAGCAGTCCCTCCGGACTAGCGGGGATGTCTCCCAAAAACATTCAGTACTTC.

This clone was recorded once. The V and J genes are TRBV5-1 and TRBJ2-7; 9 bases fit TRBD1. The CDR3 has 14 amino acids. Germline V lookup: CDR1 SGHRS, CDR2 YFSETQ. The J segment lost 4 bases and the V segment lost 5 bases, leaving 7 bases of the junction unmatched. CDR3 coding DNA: TGCGCCAGCAGGTCCGGGACAGGGTCATACGAGCAGTACTTC. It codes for CASRSGTGSYEQYF.

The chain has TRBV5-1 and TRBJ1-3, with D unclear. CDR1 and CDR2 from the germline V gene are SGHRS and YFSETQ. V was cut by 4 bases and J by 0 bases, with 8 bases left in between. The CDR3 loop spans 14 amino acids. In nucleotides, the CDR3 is TGCGCCAGCAGCCCCGGGGACTCTGGAAACACCATATATTTT. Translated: CASSPGDSGNTIYF.

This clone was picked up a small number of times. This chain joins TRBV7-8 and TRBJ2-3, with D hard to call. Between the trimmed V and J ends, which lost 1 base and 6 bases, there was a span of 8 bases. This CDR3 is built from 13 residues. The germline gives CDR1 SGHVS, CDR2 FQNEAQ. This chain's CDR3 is CASSLVPGDTQYF. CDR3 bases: TGTGCCAGCAGCTTAGTTCCTGGGGATACGCAGTATTTT.